This paragraph covers one T cell receptor (beta chain) sequence. Its target is unknown. The junction departs from germline at one end; a sequencing error may be responsible. At the DNA level, this CDR3 is encoded by other sequences in the same sample as well. The PCR used 60 Vbeta and 13 Jbeta primers. The method was immunoSEQ multiplex PCR; TCRdb's version includes in-frame clones alone and lacks a portion of them. The data hold more than 90,000 clones, with about four fifths observed a single time. These data belong to a study of cytomegalovirus exposure and HLA in healthy donors. Study as a whole: Unique TCRs from HLA-typed donors, roughly 87 million of them, were held in an early data release. Broader study findings: Roughly even sequencing depth across donors was the assumption behind the presence/absence analyses.

No CMV serostatus was recorded for this donor. Looked up from germline, CDR1 is SGHRS and CDR2 is YFSETQ. CDR3 length equals 18 residues. The sequencing sample was made of PBMCs. J is TRBJ2-6 and V is TRBV5-1; 10 bases agree with TRBD1. This sequence originates from a human donor in good health. CDR3 in DNA: TGCGCCAGCAGCCCATGGACAGGGGGAAGCTCTGGGGCCAACGTTCTGACTTTC. It specifies CASSPWTGGSSGANVLTF.